Listed here are 9 T cell receptor beta chains from one sample, sequenced in a study of T-cell memory formation after mild COVID-19. MiXCR, applied by TCRdb to the 5' RACE reads, yields one record per CDR3 protein. This sample yields 140,000 or so distinct CDR3 sequences, of which approximately 5.7% are seen a single time; just over 2% belongs to the top ten. Sequences were obtained from PBMCs or a T cell subset sorted from them (not recorded which). These receptors originate from an adult woman who had mild COVID-19 (a few samples of this study predate the infection). Cell type and time point are not known.

The chain couples TRBV12-3 or TRBV12-4 to TRBJ1-3, with D uncertain. The CDR3 sequence is 11 residues long. V gave up 8 bases and J gave up 8 bases, with 10 bases separating them. The CDR3 here is CASSGVHTIYF. The CDR3 nucleotides are TGTGCCAGCTCCGGGGTACACACCATATATTTT.

The sample holds many counts of this clonotype. V is TRBV6-6 and J is TRBJ1-1, with D possibly matching TRBD1 (6 bases). The CDR3 loop spans 11 amino acids. Per germline, CDR1 MNHNY and CDR2 SVGAGI (reference sequence). Trimming shortened V by 8 bases and J by 7 bases, and 11 bases separated the two germline ends. The CDR3, as DNA: TGTGCCAGCGGACAGAGTGGTGAAGCTTTCTTT. The encoded protein is CASGQSGEAFF.

This clonotype has more than one count but fewer than ten. This sequence joins TRBV20-1 and TRBJ2-7, with TRBD2 matching over 14 bases. The CDR3 has 14 amino acids. The ends lost 5 bases at V and 7 bases at J; junction bases unmatched: 7. From germline, CDR1 is DFQATT and CDR2 SNEGSKA (reference sequence). In nucleotides, the CDR3 is TGCAGTGCTGATTCGGGACTAGCGGGAGTGGAGCAGTACTTC. Translated: CSADSGLAGVEQYF.

In this sample, this clonotype turned up many times. The chain couples TRBV12-3 or TRBV12-4 to TRBJ2-1; 15 bases agree with TRBD2. The V gene end was trimmed by 6 bases and the J gene end by 8 bases; junction bases not matched to a gene: 5. The CDR3 length is 15 residues. The CDR3 nucleotides read TGTGCCAGCAGCCCTGGACTAGCGGGAGGGTATGAGCAGTTCTTC. Protein sequence: CASSPGLAGGYEQFF.

This rearrangement joins TRBV30 to TRBJ2-5, with TRBD1 identical over 7 bases. CDR1 and CDR2 from the germline V gene are GTSNPN and SVGIG (reference sequence). The CDR3 sequence is 14 residues long. After removal of 0 bases from V and 5 bases from J, the junction contained 6 bases not matched to a gene. CDR3 region: CAWSVKGARETQYF. Here the CDR3 DNA reads TGTGCCTGGAGTGTAAAGGGGGCGAGGGAGACCCAGTACTTC.

This clonotype has at least ten counts. V gene TRBV6-6 combines with J gene TRBJ2-5; TRBD1 or TRBD2 may be the D gene (6 bases each). CDR1 and CDR2 (germline): MNHNY, SVGAGI (reference sequence). The V and J ends lost 0 bases and 5 bases respectively, with 19 bases between them. The CDR3 runs 17 residues. The CDR3 is CASSYSVGLAQGETQYF. CDR3 in DNA: TGTGCCAGCAGTTACTCTGTCGGGCTAGCGCAGGGGGAGACCCAGTACTTC.

The chain is built from TRBV5-6 and TRBJ1-5; the D gene is possibly TRBD1 (5 bases). V dropped 4 bases and J dropped 5 bases, with 16 bases sitting between them. CDR3 length: 15 residues. The V gene's germline CDR1 is SGHDT and CDR2 YYEEEE. Written as DNA, the CDR3 is TGTGCCAGCAGCCGAAGGGGTTCCGTATATCAGCCCCAGCATTTT. Its translation: CASSRRGSVYQPQHF.

The sample holds many counts of this clonotype. The V gene is TRBV7-9, the J gene TRBJ2-7, with TRBD2 identical over 8 bases. CDR1 SEHNR and CDR2 FQNEAQ come from the germline V gene (reference sequence). The CDR3 length is 14 residues. The J segment lost 2 bases and the V segment lost 2 bases, leaving 2 bases of the junction unmatched. CDR3 region: CASSLSGGAYEQYF. In nucleotides, the CDR3 is TGTGCCAGCAGCTTATCCGGGGGGGCCTACGAGCAGTACTTC.

This clonotype was counted a few times. The chain recombines TRBV5-1 with TRBJ2-3; 12 bases are shared with TRBD2. Germline CDR1 SGHRS, CDR2 YFSETQ. Trimming cost V 3 bases and J 4 bases; bases outside gene matches: 15. The length of the CDR3 is 19 residues. This chain's CDR3 is CASSWGLAGRLQIADTQYF. CDR3 DNA sequence: TGCGCCAGCAGCTGGGGACTAGCGGGCCGCCTTCAGATAGCAGATACGCAGTATTTT.